This is a list of T cell receptor beta chains from one sample in a study of blood T cells in healthy people across ages. MiXCR, applied by TCRdb to the 5' RACE reads, yields one record per CDR3 protein. The data show under 2,000,000 distinct CDR3 sequences, around half seen once. The sequencing input was blood. The receptors shown here come from a woman aged 40 to 55 in good health. The CDR3 runs from the conserved cysteine through the conserved F or W. The order of the fields is CDR3 length, D gene, V gene, J gene, clone size, CDR3 protein, CDR3 DNA. The D gene is left open where the match is weak. For some rows the clone size is stated as once, few or many, or as a class when expanded; others skip it.

>15|NA|TRBV24-1|TRBJ2-1|NA
CATSGIGTPHNEQFF
TGTGCCACCAGTGGGATAGGGACACCTCACAATGAGCAGTTCTTC
>13|NA|TRBV7-8|TRBJ1-6|NA
CASSDSTFSPLHF
TGTGCCAGCAGCGATTCGACCTTTTCACCCCTCCACTTT
>14|NA|TRBV3-1|TRBJ2-5|NA
CASSQNGQQETQYF
TGTGCCAGCAGCCAAAATGGGCAGCAAGAGACCCAGTACTTC
>14|NA|TRBV7-9|TRBJ1-5|once
CASSPKGVDQPQHF
TGTGCCAGCAGCCCCAAGGGGGTTGATCAGCCCCAGCATTTT
>15|NA|TRBV7-9|TRBJ2-5|few
CASSFAASRLETQYF
TGTGCCAGCAGCTTCGCCGCCTCCCGTCTGGAGACCCAGTACTTC
>14|NA|TRBV11-2|TRBJ1-1|NA
CASSLSATGSRAFF
TGTGCCAGCAGCTTATCCGCGACAGGATCGAGAGCTTTCTTT
>13|NA|TRBV29-1|TRBJ2-5|NA
CSVVGGVGETQYF
TGCAGCGTTGTCGGCGGGGTAGGGGAGACCCAGTACTTC
>12|NA|TRBV28|TRBJ1-6|NA
CASGEWDSPLHF
TGTGCCAGCGGGGAATGGGATTCACCCCTCCACTTT
>14|NA|TRBV18|TRBJ1-1|NA
CASSPLAVRTEAFF
TGTGCCAGCTCACCATTGGCGGTACGCACTGAAGCTTTCTTT
>15|NA|TRBV5-5|TRBJ1-2|NA
CASSLEAGNPGGYTF
TGTGCCAGCAGCCTTGAGGCGGGGAATCCAGGAGGCTACACCTTC
>13|NA|TRBV29-1|TRBJ2-1|NA
CSVETGHRNEQFF
TGCAGCGTTGAAACAGGCCATAGGAATGAGCAGTTCTTC
>14|NA|TRBV11-1|TRBJ2-1|few
CASSSRGVASEQFF
TGTGCCAGCAGCTCCCGCGGGGTGGCGAGTGAGCAGTTCTTC
>14|NA|TRBV6-5|TRBJ2-5|NA
CASSYSLQGKTQYF
TGCGCCAGCAGTTACTCTTTGCAGGGAAAGACCCAGTACTTC
>15|TRBD1|TRBV7-2|TRBJ2-1|few
CASSHAGQGYNEQFF
TGTGCCAGCAGCCACGCGGGACAGGGTTACAATGAGCAGTTCTTC
>16|NA|TRBV6-5|TRBJ2-6|once
CASSYGPGTGANVLTF
TGTGCCAGCAGTTACGGTCCGGGGACAGGGGCCAACGTCCTGACTTTC
>16|TRBD1|TRBV6-2/TRBV6-3|TRBJ2-6|NA
CATADRGSSGANVLTF
TGTGCCACCGCGGACAGGGGGAGCTCTGGGGCCAACGTCCTGACTTTC
>15|TRBD1|TRBV28|TRBJ2-5|few
CASSSLDREGETQYF
TGTGCCAGCAGTTCCTTGGACAGGGAAGGAGAGACCCAGTACTTC
>13|NA|TRBV19|TRBJ2-7|NA
CATSERPSYEQYF
TGTGCCACCTCTGAGCGACCATCCTACGAGCAGTACTTC
>12|NA|TRBV29-1|TRBJ2-1|many
CSLPIGVSEQFF
TGCAGCTTGCCGATTGGGGTGAGTGAGCAGTTCTTC
>14|NA|TRBV6-4|TRBJ1-4|NA
CASRGGAENEKLFF
TGTGCCAGCAGAGGCGGGGCTGAGAATGAAAAACTGTTTTTT
>16|TRBD2|TRBV4-1|TRBJ2-1|NA
CASSRQTSGSYNEQFF
TGCGCCAGCAGCCGACAGACTAGCGGCTCCTACAATGAGCAGTTCTTC
>13|NA|TRBV10-3|TRBJ2-7|few
CAISAAGADEQYF
TGTGCCATCAGTGCGGCGGGGGCCGACGAGCAGTACTTC
>13|NA|TRBV4-3|TRBJ2-3|few
CASSQDTAGRPYF
TGCGCCAGCAGCCAAGATACGGCAGGGCGTCCGTATTTT
>16|NA|TRBV28|TRBJ2-5|few
CASSLNFGGAQETQYF
TGTGCCAGCAGTCTCAATTTCGGGGGCGCCCAAGAGACCCAGTACTTC
>15|NA|TRBV20-1|TRBJ2-7|few
CSATEGASGSYEQYF
TGCAGTGCTACCGAGGGGGCTAGCGGTTCCTACGAGCAGTACTTC
>13|TRBD1|TRBV7-8|TRBJ1-2|many
CASSSRTGYGYTF
TGTGCCAGCAGCTCCCGGACAGGCTATGGCTACACCTTC
>14|NA|TRBV12-3/TRBV12-4|TRBJ2-3|NA
CAGSKRGGTDTQYF
TGTGCCGGCAGCAAAAGGGGGGGCACAGATACGCAGTATTTT
>14|NA|TRBV9|TRBJ1-2|NA
CASSPLEGHYGYTF
TGTGCCAGCAGCCCTTTGGAGGGCCACTATGGCTACACCTTC
>13|NA|TRBV2|TRBJ2-7|NA
CASSELGYNEQYF
TGTGCCAGCAGTGAACTGGGGTACAATGAGCAGTACTTC
>15|NA|TRBV13|TRBJ2-1|few
CASSSGMLDYNEQFF
TGTGCCAGCAGCTCCGGGATGCTAGATTACAATGAGCAGTTCTTC
>16|NA|TRBV9|TRBJ2-3|NA
CASSVDQGRSTDTQYF
TGTGCCAGCAGCGTGGATCAGGGGCGAAGCACAGATACGCAGTATTTT
>15|NA|TRBV20-1|TRBJ2-5|NA
CSARGKDRVKNEQYF
TGCAGTGCTAGAGGGAAGGACAGAGTGAAAAATGAGCAGTACTTC
>16|NA|TRBV6-6|TRBJ2-6|NA
CASSTTSDRGANVLTF
TGTGCCAGCAGTACGACAAGCGACCGTGGGGCCAACGTCCTGACTTTC
>16|NA|TRBV4-3|TRBJ1-3|NA
CASSQDRAISGNTIYF
TGCGCCAGCAGCCAAGACAGGGCCATCTCTGGAAACACCATATATTTT
>14|TRBD1|TRBV6-5|TRBJ2-7|few
CATTTDRASYEQYF
TGTGCCACCACGACAGACAGGGCCAGCTACGAGCAGTACTTC
>15|TRBD2|TRBV27|TRBJ2-5|NA
CATQQTSGAQETQYF
TGTGCCACCCAGCAGACTAGCGGGGCTCAAGAGACCCAGTACTTC
>15|NA|TRBV7-2|TRBJ2-7|few
CASSPSGRSDSEQYF
TGTGCCAGCAGCCCATCGGGGAGGTCTGACTCCGAGCAGTACTTC
>13|TRBD1|TRBV15|TRBJ1-2|once
CATEGQGGTGYTF
TGTGCCACCGAGGGACAGGGGGGTACCGGTTACACCTTC
>13|TRBD1|TRBV7-2|TRBJ1-2|few
CASSFRGPYGYTF
TGTGCCAGCAGCTTCAGGGGGCCATATGGCTACACCTTC
>14|NA|TRBV6-5|TRBJ2-5|NA
CVSSYSGVGETQYF
TGTGTCAGCAGTTACTCAGGGGTAGGAGAGACCCAGTACTTC
>15|TRBD1|TRBV12-3/TRBV12-4|TRBJ2-3|once
CASSRGQAFTDTQYF
TGTGCCAGCAGTCGCGGACAGGCCTTCACAGATACGCAGTATTTT
>15|NA|TRBV9|TRBJ2-3|NA
CASSPPSLSTDTQYF
TGTGCCAGCAGCCCCCCTAGCCTCAGCACAGATACGCAGTATTTT
>15|TRBD2|TRBV29-1|TRBJ2-1|NA
CSVLGGGDIIDEQFF
TGCAGCGTGCTGGGGGGGGGAGATATTATCGATGAGCAGTTCTTC
>13|NA|TRBV29-1|TRBJ1-6|NA
CSGDPGGNSPLHF
TGCAGCGGTGATCCCGGGGGCAATTCACCCCTCCACTTT
>15|TRBD2|TRBV5-1|TRBJ2-3|NA
CASKIAGDRTDTQYF
TGCGCCAGCAAGATAGCGGGGGACCGCACAGATACGCAGTATTTT
>12|NA|TRBV7-9|TRBJ2-7|NA
CASSLGLHEQYF
TGTGCCAGCAGCTTGGGGCTGCACGAGCAGTACTTC